The rows below give T cell receptor beta chains drawn from one sample of a study of human T cells and chemical hapten exposure. TCRdb reprocessed the RACE reads via MiXCR and lists one record per CDR3 protein. The table lists fewer than 85,000 distinct CDR3 sequences, 8.6% of them singletons, with 1.5% in the top ten. The sequenced material came from whole blood. The source is a male donor in good health. Some clones in this sample may be carry-over from other donors' samples. CDR3s include the opening cysteine and the closing phenylalanine or tryptophan. D genes are given only for firm matches. Size is omitted from some rows. Given values are once, few, many or a class for expanded clones.

size: .
V: TRBV10-1
J: TRBJ2-5
D: TRBD2
CDR3: CASSESSSGRETQYF
DNA: TGCGCCAGCAGTGAGTCGTCTAGCGGGAGGGAGACCCAGTACTTC

size: .
V: TRBV29-1
J: TRBJ2-3
D: TRBD2
CDR3: CSVGLAGTRPDTQYF
DNA: TGCAGCGTTGGACTAGCGGGAACACGGCCAGATACGCAGTATTTT

size: few
V: TRBV3-1
J: TRBJ1-6
D: .
CDR3: CASSRTDSSNSPLHF
DNA: TGTGCCAGCAGCCGGACGGACAGTTCCAATTCACCCCTCCACTTT

size: few
V: TRBV11-1
J: TRBJ2-3
D: .
CDR3: CASSRKSTDTQYF
DNA: TGTGCCAGCAGCCGAAAGAGCACAGATACGCAGTATTTT

size: many
V: TRBV4-3
J: TRBJ1-5
D: .
CDR3: CASSQDFRGSNQPQHF
DNA: TGCGCCAGCAGCCAAGATTTTCGGGGTAGCAATCAGCCCCAGCATTTT

size: few
V: TRBV12-3/TRBV12-4
J: TRBJ1-5
D: .
CDR3: CASSFGARGYQPQHF
DNA: TGTGCCAGCAGTTTTGGGGCCAGGGGCTATCAGCCCCAGCATTTT

size: .
V: TRBV5-4
J: TRBJ2-1
D: TRBD1
CDR3: CASSLRQGYNEQFF
DNA: TGTGCCAGCAGCCTGCGACAGGGCTACAATGAGCAGTTCTTC

size: few
V: TRBV7-2
J: TRBJ2-2
D: .
CDR3: CASSLGDGDAGELFF
DNA: TGTGCCAGCAGCTTAGGTGACGGAGACGCCGGGGAGCTGTTTTTT

size: .
V: TRBV6-6
J: TRBJ1-5
D: .
CDR3: CASSDTPRAPLEPQHF
DNA: TGTGCCAGCAGTGACACCCCCCGGGCCCCTCTAGAGCCCCAGCATTTT

size: few
V: TRBV4-2
J: TRBJ2-3
D: TRBD1
CDR3: CASSQGGQGADTQYF
DNA: TGTGCCAGCAGCCAAGGAGGACAGGGGGCGGATACGCAGTATTTT

size: many
V: TRBV12-3/TRBV12-4
J: TRBJ1-1
D: .
CDR3: CASSLPGHLNTEAFF
DNA: TGTGCCAGCAGTTTACCGGGACACCTGAACACTGAAGCTTTCTTT

size: .
V: TRBV28
J: TRBJ1-2
D: .
CDR3: CASTHREGHYGYTF
DNA: TGTGCCAGCACTCACAGGGAGGGCCACTATGGCTACACCTTC

size: few
V: TRBV11-2
J: TRBJ1-1
D: TRBD1
CDR3: CASSLIGNPGQRRNTEAFF
DNA: TGTGCCAGCAGCTTAATCGGGAATCCGGGACAGAGACGGAACACTGAAGCTTTCTTT

size: .
V: TRBV6-5
J: TRBJ1-2
D: .
CDR3: CASSYRSAYGYTF
DNA: TGTGCCAGCAGTTACCGGTCAGCCTATGGCTACACCTTC

size: few
V: TRBV11-1
J: TRBJ1-3
D: .
CDR3: CASSLDGVWRGRASGNTIYF
DNA: TGTGCCAGCAGCTTAGATGGAGTATGGAGAGGAAGAGCCTCTGGAAACACCATATATTTT

size: few
V: TRBV20-1
J: TRBJ1-5
D: .
CDR3: CSARESPGRENQPQHF
DNA: TGCAGTGCTAGAGAGAGCCCGGGACGGGAAAATCAGCCCCAGCATTTT

size: .
V: TRBV6-5
J: TRBJ2-7
D: TRBD1
CDR3: CASSQMGQGLYEQYF
DNA: TGTGCCAGCAGTCAAATGGGACAGGGGTTGTACGAGCAGTACTTC

size: .
V: TRBV4-2
J: TRBJ2-1
D: TRBD2
CDR3: CASSQVPSGRALEQFF
DNA: TGTGCCAGCAGCCAAGTCCCTAGCGGGAGGGCCCTTGAGCAGTTCTTC

size: many
V: TRBV20-1
J: TRBJ2-7
D: TRBD2
CDR3: CSATQGAGVAYEQYF
DNA: TGCAGTGCTACCCAGGGAGCGGGAGTGGCATACGAGCAGTACTTC

size: few
V: TRBV5-1
J: TRBJ2-3
D: TRBD2
CDR3: CASSLVSGGAPDTQYF
DNA: TGCGCCAGCAGCTTGGTTAGCGGGGGGGCCCCAGATACGCAGTATTTT

size: few
V: TRBV6-6
J: TRBJ2-5
D: .
CDR3: CASSYGRLQETQYF
DNA: TGTGCCAGCAGTTACGGACGTCTTCAAGAGACCCAGTACTTC

size: few
V: TRBV20-1
J: TRBJ1-4
D: TRBD1
CDR3: CSARVRGQGALEKLFF
DNA: TGCAGTGCTAGAGTCCGAGGACAGGGGGCGCTTGAAAAACTGTTTTTT

size: few
V: TRBV20-1
J: TRBJ2-3
D: .
CDR3: CSASVADTDTQYF
DNA: TGCAGTGCTAGTGTAGCGGACACAGATACGCAGTATTTT

size: many
V: TRBV4-1
J: TRBJ2-3
D: .
CDR3: CASSQHAREADTQYF
DNA: TGCGCCAGCAGCCAACACGCTAGAGAGGCAGATACGCAGTATTTT

size: few
V: TRBV14
J: TRBJ2-1
D: TRBD2
CDR3: CASSHLAGSSYNEQFF
DNA: TGTGCCAGCAGCCACTTAGCGGGAAGCTCCTACAATGAGCAGTTCTTC

size: many
V: TRBV29-1
J: TRBJ1-2
D: .
CDR3: CSVGNRDYGYTF
DNA: TGCAGCGTTGGGAACAGGGATTATGGCTACACCTTC

size: few
V: TRBV29-1
J: TRBJ2-3
D: TRBD1
CDR3: CSDTGTGVADTQYF
DNA: TGCAGCGATACCGGGACAGGGGTAGCAGATACGCAGTATTTT

size: many
V: TRBV9
J: TRBJ2-3
D: .
CDR3: CASSVANGGPADTQYF
DNA: TGTGCCAGCAGCGTAGCTAACGGAGGGCCAGCAGATACGCAGTATTTT

size: .
V: TRBV30
J: TRBJ2-5
D: TRBD2
CDR3: CAWKRGGIQETQYF
DNA: TGTGCCTGGAAACGGGGAGGGATCCAAGAGACCCAGTACTTC

size: .
V: TRBV6-5
J: TRBJ1-2
D: .
CDR3: CASSYRTEPYGYTF
DNA: TGTGCCAGCAGTTACCGGACAGAGCCCTATGGCTACACCTTC